The present TCR beta chain was sequenced within a study of blood T cell repertoires in COVID-19. Trimming pared 4 bases from V and 4 bases from J, leaving 16 bases between. The CDR3 is 16 residues long. Germline assignment: CDR1 MGHRA and CDR2 YSYEKL. Authors' data handling: Amplified reference gene primers provided the basis for estimating nucleated cell counts. Only in-frame clones appear in the TCRdb table, and some are missing; sequencing was by immunoSEQ multiplex PCR. For V, J and clone size, that table is used; D and trimming come from the DNA. In the table there are hundreds of thousands of clones, 70% to 90% of which are singletons.

The specimen sequenced was peripheral blood. The rearrangement uses TRBV4-1 and TRBJ1-4, with D tentatively TRBD1 (6 bases). This clonotype was sampled from a man between 18 and 35 years old with COVID-19, enrolled during active disease. Here the CDR3 reads CASSLSGGALNEKLFF. DNA for the CDR3: TGCGCCAGCAGCCTCTCTGGGGGGGCCCTTAATGAAAAACTGTTTTTT.